This is a list of T cell receptor beta chains from one sample in a study of T cell responses to AZD1222 COVID-19 vaccine. TCRdb keeps only in-frame clones here, not all; method: immunoSEQ multiplex PCR. The table lists around 170,000 clones, approximately 91% of them singletons. This specimen was peripheral blood, taken on day 0 of AZD1222 vaccination. Receptors were obtained from an adult in good health. CDR3s leave out the opening cysteine and the closing phenylalanine or tryptophan. Each record gives: V gene, J gene, CDR3 protein.

v_gene: TRBV24-1; j_gene: TRBJ2-5; CDR3aa: ATSDRLAGETQY
v_gene: TRBV7-9; j_gene: TRBJ2-7; CDR3aa: ASSLSGTSYEQY
v_gene: TRBV19; j_gene: TRBJ1-2; CDR3aa: ASLSSRAAGYT
v_gene: TRBV19; j_gene: TRBJ1-5; CDR3aa: ASSMMVGVNQPQH
v_gene: TRBV19; j_gene: TRBJ2-7; CDR3aa: ASSIGDRGYNEQY
v_gene: TRBV19; j_gene: TRBJ2-7; CDR3aa: ASSISAQGYEQY
v_gene: TRBV6-5; j_gene: TRBJ1-2; CDR3aa: ASSPSLTGFYGYT
v_gene: TRBV28; j_gene: TRBJ2-7; CDR3aa: ASSPSGTYEQY
v_gene: TRBV5-1; j_gene: TRBJ2-3; CDR3aa: ASSLRSESTDTQY
v_gene: TRBV18; j_gene: TRBJ2-1; CDR3aa: ASSPTRFDRGHEQF
v_gene: TRBV19; j_gene: TRBJ1-1; CDR3aa: ASSTRVGEAF
v_gene: TRBV5-1; j_gene: TRBJ1-1; CDR3aa: ASSSQQGLNTEAF
v_gene: TRBV12-3/TRBV12-4; j_gene: TRBJ1-1; CDR3aa: ASSFKHYTEAF
v_gene: TRBV7-8; j_gene: TRBJ2-2; CDR3aa: ASSLILGGELF
v_gene: TRBV18; j_gene: TRBJ2-3; CDR3aa: ASSPRTGVVDTQY
v_gene: TRBV20-1; j_gene: TRBJ1-4; CDR3aa: SARDREKLF
v_gene: TRBV27; j_gene: TRBJ2-7; CDR3aa: ASSSGLRRYEQY
v_gene: TRBV11-2; j_gene: TRBJ2-5; CDR3aa: ASSGGAGQETQY
v_gene: TRBV6-4; j_gene: TRBJ2-7; CDR3aa: ASSDTSGDFGKQY
v_gene: TRBV7-2; j_gene: TRBJ2-3; CDR3aa: ASSLSFGGGAGTQY
v_gene: TRBV11-2; j_gene: TRBJ1-4; CDR3aa: ASSLGQLNEKLF
v_gene: TRBV10-2; j_gene: TRBJ1-5; CDR3aa: ASSDGSNQPQH
v_gene: TRBV28; j_gene: TRBJ1-2; CDR3aa: ASSLDGQGLTGYGYT
v_gene: TRBV6-6; j_gene: TRBJ1-6; CDR3aa: ASSDPRGGNSPLH
v_gene: TRBV19; j_gene: TRBJ1-6; CDR3aa: ASSIGDSFNSPLH
v_gene: TRBV12-3/TRBV12-4; j_gene: TRBJ1-1; CDR3aa: ASSPEKNTEAF
v_gene: TRBV25-1; j_gene: TRBJ2-1; CDR3aa: ASRGVREEF
v_gene: TRBV7-8; j_gene: TRBJ1-3; CDR3aa: ASSPGGSGNTIY
v_gene: TRBV6-5; j_gene: TRBJ1-5; CDR3aa: ASSYRDSNQPQH
v_gene: TRBV7-3; j_gene: TRBJ2-2; CDR3aa: ASSLWDRGQTGELF
v_gene: TRBV5-4; j_gene: TRBJ2-3; CDR3aa: ASSFGTSTDTQY
v_gene: TRBV7-6; j_gene: TRBJ1-6; CDR3aa: ASSLAPGTDNSPLH
v_gene: TRBV9; j_gene: TRBJ1-1; CDR3aa: ASSVDGRGNTEAF
v_gene: TRBV28; j_gene: TRBJ2-1; CDR3aa: ASSFSVGSSYNEQF
v_gene: TRBV27; j_gene: TRBJ2-7; CDR3aa: ASSLNRGLYEQY